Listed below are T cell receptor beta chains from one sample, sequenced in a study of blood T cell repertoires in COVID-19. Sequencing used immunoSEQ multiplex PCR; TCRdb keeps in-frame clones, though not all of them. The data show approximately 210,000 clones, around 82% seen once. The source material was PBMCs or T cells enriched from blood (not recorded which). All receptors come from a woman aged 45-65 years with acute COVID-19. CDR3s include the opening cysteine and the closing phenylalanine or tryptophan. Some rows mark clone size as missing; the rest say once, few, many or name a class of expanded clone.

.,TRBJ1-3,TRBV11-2,CASSLAPDSGNTIYF
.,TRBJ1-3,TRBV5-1,CASSLVNSGSGNTIYF
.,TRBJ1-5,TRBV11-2,CASSFQNNQPQHF
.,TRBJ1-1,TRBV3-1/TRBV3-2,CASSQAQGVNTEAFF
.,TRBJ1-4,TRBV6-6,CASSPLGEKLFF
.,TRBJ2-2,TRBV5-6,CASNLGTGGLTGELFF
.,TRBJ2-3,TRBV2,CASGLAGSTDTQYF
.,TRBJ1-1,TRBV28,CASTTASGAFF
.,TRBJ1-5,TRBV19,CASSMGRGGPQHF
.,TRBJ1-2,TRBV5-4,CASSLGQGGVLRYGYTF
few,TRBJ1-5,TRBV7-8,CASSAGRGRSNQPQHF
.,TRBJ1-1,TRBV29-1,CSVEDQGLNTEAFF
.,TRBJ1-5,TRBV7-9,CASSFYGTGLKNQPQHF
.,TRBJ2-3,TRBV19,CASSNLRASGYTDTQYF
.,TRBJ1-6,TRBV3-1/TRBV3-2,CASSQDHRVDSPLHF
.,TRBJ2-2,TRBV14,CASSQESSGMAWRTGELFF
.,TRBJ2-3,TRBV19,CASSIIDRETDTQYF
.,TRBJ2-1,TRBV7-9,CASSLGTSSYNEQFF
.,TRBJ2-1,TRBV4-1,CASSQDLQRPYNEQFF
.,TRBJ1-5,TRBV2,CASSDGGGNQPQHF
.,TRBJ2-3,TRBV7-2,CASRNSGARDTQYF
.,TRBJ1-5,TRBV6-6,CASSSPGGATNQPQHF
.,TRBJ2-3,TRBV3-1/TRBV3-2,CASSPRTGRDTQYF
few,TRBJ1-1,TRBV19,CASATKDAARGAFF
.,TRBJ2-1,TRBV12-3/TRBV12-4,CASGGQGDNEQFF
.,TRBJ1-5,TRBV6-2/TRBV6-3,CASSLQGGNQPQHF
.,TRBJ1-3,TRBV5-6,CASSLDTAGNTIYF
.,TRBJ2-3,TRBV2,CASSEHRSGAGTQYF
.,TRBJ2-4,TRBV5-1,CASSSLEGENIQYF
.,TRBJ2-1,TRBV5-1,CASSDRGRGDEQFF
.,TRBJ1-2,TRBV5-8,CASSQNYGYTF
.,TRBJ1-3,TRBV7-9,CASSLSVTALSGNTIYF
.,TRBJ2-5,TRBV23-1,CASSVDRTGPETQYF
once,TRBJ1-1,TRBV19,CASVRDTGTEAFF
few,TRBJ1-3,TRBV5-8,CASSPLGNTIYF
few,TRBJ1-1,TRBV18,CASSTGSVPEAFF
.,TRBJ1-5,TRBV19,CASSIEGLSNQPQHF
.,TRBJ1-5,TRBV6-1,CASSDRGANNQPQHF
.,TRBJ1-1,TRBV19,CASSTLHRGGDVTEAFF
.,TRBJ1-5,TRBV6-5,CASSPLPPGNQPQHF
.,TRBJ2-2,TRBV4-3,CASSRNRGRTGELFF
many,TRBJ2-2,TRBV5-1,CASSLNSNTGELFF
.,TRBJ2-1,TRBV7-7,CASSTSRGADEQFF
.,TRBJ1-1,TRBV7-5,CVRSYTGGYTEAFF
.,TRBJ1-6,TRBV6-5,CASGLQGANSPLHF
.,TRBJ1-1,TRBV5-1,CASSLAGANTEAFF
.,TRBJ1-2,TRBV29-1,CSVEGLGGGRGGYTF
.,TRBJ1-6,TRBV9,CASSADSASPLHF
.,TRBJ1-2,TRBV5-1,CASSLDRGSGYTF
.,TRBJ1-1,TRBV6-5,CASSSASSRAEAFF
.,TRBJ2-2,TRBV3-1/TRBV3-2,CASSQDPAGELFF